The table lists the clone carrying this TCR beta chain with a few counts. Its cognate antigen is unknown. The data originate from a study of T cells in Graves' hyperthyroidism and ophthalmopathy. Study-wide background: Blood was drawn when the patient was first diagnosed and still untreated. Study results and caveats: Blood shared most expanded thyroid clonotypes above 0.001.

With a duration under 2 months, the hyperthyroidism was newly diagnosed in patients aged 18 to 65. Germline CDR1 LNHDA, CDR2 SQIVND (reference sequence). With V trimmed by 5 bases and J by 3 bases, 7 bases remained unmatched. The length of the CDR3 is 15 residues. TCR beta CDR3 regions were amplified from RNA transcripts. Primed by the HTBI set, a first-round RT-PCR was run on the TCR CDR3. One entry per CDR3 protein results from TCRdb running MiXCR on the multiplex PCR reads. The data contain hundreds of thousands of distinct CDR3 sequences, about 15% of them seen just once; the ten biggest clones take up less than 15%.

The origin of this receptor is a woman in her late teens or twenties with Graves' hyperthyroidism. Input material: blood. The V and J genes are TRBV19 and TRBJ2-1, with 7 bases fitting TRBD2. The CDR3 is CASSGSGAVYNEQFF. CDR3 coding DNA: TGTGCCAGTAGTGGGAGCGGGGCAGTCTACAATGAGCAGTTCTTC.